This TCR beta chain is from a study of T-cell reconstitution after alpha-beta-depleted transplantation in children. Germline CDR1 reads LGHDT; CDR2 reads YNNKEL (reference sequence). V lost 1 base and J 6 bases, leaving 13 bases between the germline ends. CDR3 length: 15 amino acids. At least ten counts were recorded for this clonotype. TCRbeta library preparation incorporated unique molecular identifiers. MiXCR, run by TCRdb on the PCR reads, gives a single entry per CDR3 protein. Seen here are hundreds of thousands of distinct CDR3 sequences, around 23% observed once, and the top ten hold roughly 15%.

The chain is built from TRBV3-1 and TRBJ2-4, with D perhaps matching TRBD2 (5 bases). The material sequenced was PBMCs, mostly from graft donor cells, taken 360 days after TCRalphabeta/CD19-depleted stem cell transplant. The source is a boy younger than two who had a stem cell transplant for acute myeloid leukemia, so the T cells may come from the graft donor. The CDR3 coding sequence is TGTGCCAGCAGCCAAGGTCGGGGTTCCCGAAACATTCAGTACTTC. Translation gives CASSQGRGSRNIQYF.